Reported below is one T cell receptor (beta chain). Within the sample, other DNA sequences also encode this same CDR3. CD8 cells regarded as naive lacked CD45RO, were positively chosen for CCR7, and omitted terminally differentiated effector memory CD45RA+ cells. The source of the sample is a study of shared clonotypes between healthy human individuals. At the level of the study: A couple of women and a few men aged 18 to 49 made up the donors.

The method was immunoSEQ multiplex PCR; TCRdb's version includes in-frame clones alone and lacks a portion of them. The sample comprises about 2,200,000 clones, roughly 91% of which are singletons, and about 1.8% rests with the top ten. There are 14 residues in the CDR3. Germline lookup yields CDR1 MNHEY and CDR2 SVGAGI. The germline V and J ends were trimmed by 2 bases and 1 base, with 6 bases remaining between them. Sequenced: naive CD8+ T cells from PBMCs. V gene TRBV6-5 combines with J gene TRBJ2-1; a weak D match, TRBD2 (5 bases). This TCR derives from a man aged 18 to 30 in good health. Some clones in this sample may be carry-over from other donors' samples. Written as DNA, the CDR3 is TGTGCCAGCAGTTACGGGAGTTCCTACAATGAGCAGTTCTTC. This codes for CASSYGSSYNEQFF.